This T cell receptor beta chain was sequenced during a study of cytomegalovirus exposure and HLA in healthy donors (dated by TCRdb to the late 2010s). Some background on the complete study: An earlier analysis of roughly 630 of the donors reported more than 250 Gb of sequence data and more than 90 million unique TCR beta sequences from about 179 million T cells. Rather than using new phenotypic data, the later analysis identified candidate immune exposures from TCR beta sequences and from how often those sequences occurred across donors. Besides the first cohort of 500 to 700 subjects, a separate validation cohort made up of around 120 different subjects was used. To predict cytomegalovirus infection status, the study combined high-throughput TCR immunosequencing, statistical association of individual TCRs with disease status, and machine learning. To decide whether each TCR beta V gene segment behaved as functional or pseudogenic, an earlier analysis of several hundred of the donors relied on high-throughput TCR beta sequencing. A later genetic analysis took genome-wide SNP genotypes for about 65% of the 666 donors and used that subset as a discovery cohort. Both class I and class II loci were covered by HLA typing, at four-digit resolution. To study patterns of TCR occurrence, a later analysis re-analyzed previously published TCR beta repertoires from just over 650 donors and added high-resolution HLA genotyping. The T cell repertoires of some 700 subjects were profiled by immunosequencing and related to cytomegalovirus serostatus. Donor age, sex, ethnicity and CMV serostatus were collected together with the repertoire data. Of the roughly 400 genotyped donors, 81% fell in the genetic ancestry cluster associated with self-reported Caucasian donors. The study was designed to test whether signatures of past pathogen exposure could be identified by cataloging public T cell receptors. Among about 400 genotyped donors of the cohort, an average of around 240,000 unique TCR beta nucleotide sequences was sequenced per donor, of which 15% to 20% were non-productive. Every repertoire in the discovery cohort had been generated on one and the same sequencing platform. Because of strong linkage in the cohort, four or five DR-DQ haplotypes were treated as single units for association and clustering. Roughly 300 gigabases of sequencing data and approximately 93 million unique TCR sequences were included in an early release covering 550 to 650 HLA-typed donors. Typing coverage differed by locus: A, B, C, DRB1 and DQB1 were typed in about 629-630 donors, DQA1 in about 510, DPA1 in nearly 610, and DPB1 in around 440. Overall results and qualifications from the work: Most CMV-associated TCR beta chains appeared to be HLA-restricted in a later analysis, and the HLA associations seemed to be driven largely by CMV exposure. A further reported finding was that TCR beta sequences accurately predicted the HLA-A and HLA-B alleles for most subjects in the first cohort. HLA typing was unavailable for some donors at each locus, so association tests used only the typed subset. In a later analysis, HLA-associated TCR beta chains showed more clonal expansion and lower generation probabilities than non-associated chains that were equally common. Some IMGT-functional V segments, including TRBV6-2 and TRBV6-3, could not be distinguished by the 87-base-pair reads and were therefore excluded. The authors suggested that the approach could potentially be extended to other disease states and immunological phenotypes. In the study, about 150 TCR beta chains were listed as associated with cytomegalovirus. In vitro tests confirmed that a few of the cytomegalovirus-associated TCR beta chains recognize cytomegalovirus antigens. The classifier was reported to diagnose cytomegalovirus status with high specificity and sensitivity in both the original and validation cohorts. Strong co-occurrence of HLA alleles, especially DR and DQ, made assigning TCR associations to individual alleles difficult. The cohort was sequenced for TCR beta chains only, and without alpha or paired-chain data the features that could be detected were limited. At a false discovery rate of 0.05, a later analysis linked approximately 18,000 TCR beta sequences to specific HLA alleles. In an earlier analysis of fewer than 700 of the donors, most TCR beta V segments appeared in productive rearrangements about 90% or about 30% of the time, broadly matching IMGT annotations. An association between a missense DCLRE1C variant and V-gene and J-gene trimming of TCR beta chains was found in a later genetic analysis and replicated in an independent cohort. Presence/absence analyses assumed roughly uniform sequencing depth across donors, an assumption that may not hold. CMV serostatus was the only immune exposure information available for the cohort. Correlated functional status among segregating V segments might reflect linkage disequilibrium, but an unknown experimental factor could not be ruled out. According to a later genetic analysis, donors in an Asian-associated ancestry cluster had fewer N-insertions in productive TCRs than the approximately 700-donor mean. In a later analysis, the rate of TCR association differed among HLA loci, with DRB1 alleles having the most associated TCRs and HLA-C alleles having the fewest. Because counts were too low, roughly 17 rarely observed V segments, including chromosome 9 orphons, were left out of the earlier analysis of some 640 of the donors. A group of highly shared sequence variants was considered likely to be a technical artifact of the sequencing pipeline. According to a later analysis, parvovirus B19, influenza, CMV and Epstein-Barr virus appeared linked to several top co-occurrence clusters. Across donors, most TCR sequences were observed very rarely, whereas some public TCRs were present in many individuals.

The cohort comprised 670 or so healthy bone marrow donors. Cohort members were all nominally healthy when sampled, although unrecorded immune exposures were likely present. The donor was CMV seronegative and was included in the group of around 320 seronegative cohort members. Every donor gave a peripheral blood sample, and the peripheral blood mononuclear cells from that sample were used for TCR beta sequencing. Genomic DNA extraction from the blood cell samples was performed with the Qiagen DNeasy Blood Extraction Kit. The V and J ends are trimmed by 0 bases and 3 bases, leaving 10 bases between them. CDR1 and CDR2, per the germline V gene (reference sequence), are SGHKS and YYEKEE. The CDR3 sequence holds 15 residues, the cysteine and phenylalanine included. Of all the DNA, just the CDR3 is kept, 45 bases in frame from base 1. The method behind the library was the immunoSEQ multiplex PCR assay. For the multiplex PCR, a mixture combining 60 forward primers for TCR Vbeta segments and 13 reverse primers for TCR Jbeta segments was used. The CDR3 region of rearranged TCR beta genes was amplified from genomic DNA with a multiplex PCR assay. Amplified TCR beta libraries were sequenced as 87-base-pair reads on the Illumina HiSeq System. In the paper's pipeline: Across the roughly 640 repertoires, a later analysis counted 80 million or so unique TCR beta chains, 8.5 million to 12 million of which were shared by at least two donors. A nearest-neighbor algorithm error-corrected the raw reads and collapsed the reads into unique sequences, merging closely related sequences to remove PCR and sequencing errors. To assign V, D and J gene segments, CDR3 sequences were aligned to IMGT reference sequences. For a sequence to be retained, a match of at least six nucleotides to both a V gene segment and a J gene segment was required. Rearrangements were classified as productive when the CDR3 lacked stop codons and remained in frame with V and J, and all other rearrangements were classified as non-productive. Following IMGT convention, CDR3 was defined as the stretch from the second conserved V-encoded cysteine up to the conserved J-encoded phenylalanine. The earlier analysis of roughly 590 of the donors excluded sequences that lacked an unambiguous match to a single V gene segment. An earlier analysis of roughly 590 of the donors called V segments functional above 56.7% productive rearrangements and segregating when the between-donor standard deviation exceeded 5%. To diagnose cytomegalovirus status from the catalog of TCR beta chain sequences, a statistical classification framework was built. In a later analysis, TCR nucleotide sequences were compared against IMGT/GENE-DB human TR gene sequences so that V and J genes could be assigned. A later analysis assigned CDR3 sequences and most-parsimonious VDJ recombination scenarios with the TCRdist pipeline. A later analysis defined each TCR beta chain by its CDR3 amino acid sequence plus V-gene family, and excluded reads lacking a unique V-gene family. To address suspected cross-contamination and a sequencing artifact, a later analysis removed a few hundred highly shared, low-generation-probability nucleotide sequences. In a later analysis, a clonal expansion index was calculated for each public chain from normalized within-repertoire ranks of inferred template counts. In a later analysis, generation probabilities were computed using a VDJ recombination model fitted to out-of-frame rearrangements, and the results were checked against IGoR. In a later analysis, hypergeometric tests were used to score TCR-TCR, TCR-HLA and TCR-CMV co-occurrence, with a repertoire-size bias correction applied to TCR pairs. In a later analysis, false discovery rates were estimated by permuting HLA or CMV assignments 20 times. In a later analysis, co-occurring TCRs were grouped using DBSCAN, with TCRdist sequence similarity added in when clustering inside HLA-allele-positive subsets. Repertoires with fewer than 30,000 or more than 120,000 public chains, plus five repertoires with anomalous nucleotide sharing, were excluded from co-occurrence clustering. The source is immuneACCESS, and TCRdb retained only in-frame sequences with V and J called. Part of the clones is not carried over; for the studies checked, unresolved V genes explain less than half of this, and the remainder is unexplained. The V and J calls and the clone size are those of that table, but D and trimming were determined from the DNA. In all, the sample holds roughly 180,000 clones, and roughly 82% of those were seen once. 1.5% of the sample comes from the top ten.

To note about this clone: Its antigen target is currently unknown. The record has no base qualities; no much larger clone is one base away.

Sequenced sample: PBMCs. The receptor chain draws on TRBV5-5 and TRBJ2-1, and possibly TRBD2, on 6 matching bases. The receptor was isolated from a man in his forties in good health and CMV-seronegative. The DNA sequence is given as TGTGCCAGCAGCTTGGGTGGGGGAGGCTACAATGAGCAGTTCTTC. It is translated as CASSLGGGGYNEQFF.